One TCR beta chain is described in this entry. Its antigen is undetermined. The same CDR3 also results from other DNA sequences found in this sample. The CDR3 is 14 residues long. Looked up from germline, CDR1 is MDHEN and CDR2 is SYDVKM. Trimming pared 4 bases from V and 4 bases from J, leaving 10 bases between. The sample comes from a study of immune evolution from preneoplasia to lung adenocarcinoma. Study-level results: From normal lung to invasive adenocarcinoma, top clone frequencies appeared to decrease. Normal lung had highest clonality; later lesions appeared denser, more diverse.

Histologic diagnosis was independently verified by two lung pathologists. Only in-frame clones appear in the TCRdb table, and some are missing; sequencing was by immunoSEQ multiplex PCR. The sample contains 5,500 to 7,500 clones, approximately 85% of which appear only once. This sequence was found in a person aged 45 to 69 with lung adenocarcinoma. The sequenced material came from FFPE invasive lung adenocarcinoma tissue. This chain connects TRBV28 to TRBJ2-2; D is undetermined. The CDR3 reads CASSSPGPTGELFF. The CDR3 nucleotides read TGTGCCAGCAGTTCACCCGGGCCCACCGGGGAGCTGTTTTTT.